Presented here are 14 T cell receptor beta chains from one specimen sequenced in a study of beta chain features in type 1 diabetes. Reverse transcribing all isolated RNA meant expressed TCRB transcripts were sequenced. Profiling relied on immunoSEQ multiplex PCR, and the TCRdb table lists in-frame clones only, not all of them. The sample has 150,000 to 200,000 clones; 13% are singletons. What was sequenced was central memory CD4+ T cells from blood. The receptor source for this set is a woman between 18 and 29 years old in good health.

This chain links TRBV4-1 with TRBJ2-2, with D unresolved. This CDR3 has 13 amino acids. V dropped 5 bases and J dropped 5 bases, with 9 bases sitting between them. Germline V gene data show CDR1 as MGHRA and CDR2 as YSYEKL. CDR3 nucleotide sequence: TGCGCCAGCAGCTCTCCCCCGACCGGGGAGCTGTTTTTT. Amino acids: CASSSPPTGELFF.

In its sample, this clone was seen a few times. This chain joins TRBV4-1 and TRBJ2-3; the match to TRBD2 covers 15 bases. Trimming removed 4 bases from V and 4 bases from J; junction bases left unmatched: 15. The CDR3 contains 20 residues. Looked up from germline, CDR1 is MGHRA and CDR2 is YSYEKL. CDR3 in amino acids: CASSPLRTSGRADGADTQYF. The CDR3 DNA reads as TGCGCCAGCAGCCCACTAAGGACTAGCGGGAGGGCCGATGGTGCAGATACGCAGTATTTT.

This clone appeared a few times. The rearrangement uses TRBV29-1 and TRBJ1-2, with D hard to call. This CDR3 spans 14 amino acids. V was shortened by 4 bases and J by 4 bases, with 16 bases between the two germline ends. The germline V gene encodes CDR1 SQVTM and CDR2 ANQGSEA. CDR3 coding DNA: TGCAGCGTTGGGCGCCTGGGAGTGTCCTATGGCTACACCTTC. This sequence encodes CSVGRLGVSYGYTF.

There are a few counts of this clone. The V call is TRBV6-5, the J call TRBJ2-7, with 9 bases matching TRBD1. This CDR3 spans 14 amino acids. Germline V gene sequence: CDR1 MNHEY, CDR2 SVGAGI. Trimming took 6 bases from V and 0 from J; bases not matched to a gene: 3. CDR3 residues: CASRRQGGSYEQYF. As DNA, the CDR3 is TGTGCCAGCAGAAGACAGGGGGGCTCCTACGAGCAGTACTTC.

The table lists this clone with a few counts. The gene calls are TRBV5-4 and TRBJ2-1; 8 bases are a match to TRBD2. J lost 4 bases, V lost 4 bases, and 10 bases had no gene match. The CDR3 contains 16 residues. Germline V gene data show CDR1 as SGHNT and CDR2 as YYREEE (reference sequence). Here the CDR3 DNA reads TGTGCCAGCAGCCCGGGAGGGACCCGAACTTACAATGAGCAGTTCTTC. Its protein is CASSPGGTRTYNEQFF.

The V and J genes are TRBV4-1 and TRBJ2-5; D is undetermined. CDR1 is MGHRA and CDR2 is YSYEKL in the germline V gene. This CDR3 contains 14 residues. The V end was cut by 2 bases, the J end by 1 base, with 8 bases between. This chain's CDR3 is CASSQSSVQETQYF. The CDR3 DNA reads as TGCGCCAGCAGCCAATCAAGCGTCCAAGAGACCCAGTACTTC.

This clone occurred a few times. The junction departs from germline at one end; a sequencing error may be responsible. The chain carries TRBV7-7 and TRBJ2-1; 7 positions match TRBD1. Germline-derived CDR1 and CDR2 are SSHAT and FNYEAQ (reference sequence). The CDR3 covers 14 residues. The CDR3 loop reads CASSSGTPTGEQFF. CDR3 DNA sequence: TGTGCTAGCAGCTCCGGGACCCCGACAGGGGAGCAGTTCTTC.

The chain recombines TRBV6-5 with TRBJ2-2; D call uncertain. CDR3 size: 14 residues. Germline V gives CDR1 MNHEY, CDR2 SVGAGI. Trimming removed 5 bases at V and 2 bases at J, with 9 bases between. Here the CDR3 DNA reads TGTGCCAGCAGTGAGACTCGTAACACCGGGGAGCTGTTTTTT. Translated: CASSETRNTGELFF.

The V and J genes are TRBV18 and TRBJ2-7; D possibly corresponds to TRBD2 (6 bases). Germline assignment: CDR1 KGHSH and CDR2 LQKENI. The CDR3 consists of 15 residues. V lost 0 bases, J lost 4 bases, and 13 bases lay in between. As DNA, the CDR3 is TGTGCCAGCTCACCACCTCGCGATAGCGGTTACGAGCAGTACTTC. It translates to CASSPPRDSGYEQYF.

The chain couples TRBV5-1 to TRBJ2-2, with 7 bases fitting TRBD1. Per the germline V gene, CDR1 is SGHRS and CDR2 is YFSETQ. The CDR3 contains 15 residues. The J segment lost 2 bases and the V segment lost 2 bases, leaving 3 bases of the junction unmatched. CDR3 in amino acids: CASSFGDSNTGELFF. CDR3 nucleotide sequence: TGCGCCAGCAGCTTTGGGGACAGCAACACCGGGGAGCTGTTTTTT. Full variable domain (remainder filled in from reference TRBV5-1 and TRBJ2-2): KAGVTQTPRYLIKTRGQQVTLSCSPISGHRSVSWYQQTPGQGLQFLFEYFSETQRNKGNFPGRFSGRQFSNSRSEMNVSTLELGDSALYLCASSFGDSNTGELFFGEGSRLTVL.

The CDR3 nucleotides are TGTGCCAGCAGCCAGGGGAGGAACACTGAAGCTTTCTTT. Its translation is CASSQGRNTEAFF. This chain uses TRBV16 with TRBJ1-1, with D uncertain. Trimming removed 3 bases at V and 1 base at J, with 6 bases between. In germline, CDR1 is KGHSY, CDR2 FQNENV. This CDR3 region has 13 residues.

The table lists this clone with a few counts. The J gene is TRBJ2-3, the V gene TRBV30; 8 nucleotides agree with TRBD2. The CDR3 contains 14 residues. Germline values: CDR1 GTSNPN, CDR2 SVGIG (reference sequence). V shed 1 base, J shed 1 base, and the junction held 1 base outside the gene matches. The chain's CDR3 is CAWSEAGGTDTQYF. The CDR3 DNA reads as TGTGCCTGGAGTGAAGCGGGAGGCACAGATACGCAGTATTTT. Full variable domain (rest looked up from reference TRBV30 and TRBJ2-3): SQTIHQWPATLVQPVGSPLSLECTVEGTSNPNLYWYRQAAGRGLQLLFYSVGIGQISSEVPQNLSASRPQDRQFILSSKKLLLSDSGFYLCAWSEAGGTDTQYFGPGTRLTVL.

This chain's CDR3 is CASSFVGGTGSHEQYF. The CDR3 bases are TGTGCCAGCAGCTTTGTGGGCGGGACAGGGTCCCACGAGCAGTACTTC. V gene TRBV7-2 combines with J gene TRBJ2-7; 9 bases are a match to TRBD1. The CDR3 runs to 16 residues. V shed 3 bases and J 5 bases; nucleotides not matched to a gene: 11. The germline CDR1 and CDR2 sequences are SGHTA and FQGNSA.

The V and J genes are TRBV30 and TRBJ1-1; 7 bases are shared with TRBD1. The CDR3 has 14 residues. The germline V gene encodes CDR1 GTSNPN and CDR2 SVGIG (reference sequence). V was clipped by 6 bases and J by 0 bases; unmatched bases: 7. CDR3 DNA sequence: TGTGCCTGTACTACCGGGACAGTGAACACTGAAGCTTTCTTT. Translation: CACTTGTVNTEAFF.